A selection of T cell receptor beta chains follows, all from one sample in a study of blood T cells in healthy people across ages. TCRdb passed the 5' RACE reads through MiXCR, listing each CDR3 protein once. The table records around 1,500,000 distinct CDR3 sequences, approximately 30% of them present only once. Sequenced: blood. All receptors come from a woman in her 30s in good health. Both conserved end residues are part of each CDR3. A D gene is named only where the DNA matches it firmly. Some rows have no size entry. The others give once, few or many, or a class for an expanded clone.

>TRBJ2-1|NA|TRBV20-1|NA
TGCAGTGCTACGGCGGGGAGGTCCTACAATGAGCAGTTCTTC
CSATAGRSYNEQFF
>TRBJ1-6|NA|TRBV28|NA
TGTGCCAGCAGTCTGCCAGGGTCCAATTCACCCCTCCACTTT
CASSLPGSNSPLHF
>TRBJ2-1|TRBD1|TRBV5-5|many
TGTGCCAGCAGCGTCTACCGGGACAGGCAGTTCTTC
CASSVYRDRQFF
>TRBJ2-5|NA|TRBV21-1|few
TGTGCCAGCAGCAGGGGGACTAGCGGGACCCAAGAGACCCAGTACTTC
CASSRGTSGTQETQYF
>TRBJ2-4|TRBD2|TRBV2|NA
TGTGCCAGCGTGGCTAGCGGGAGAAGTAACATTCAGTACTTC
CASVASGRSNIQYF
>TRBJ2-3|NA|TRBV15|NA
TGTGCCACCAGCAGAGATTCGGCAGGTCAAGATACGCAGTATTTT
CATSRDSAGQDTQYF
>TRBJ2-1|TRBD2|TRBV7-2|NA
TGTGCCAGCAGCACGCGGGGAAGCGGGACTACCCAGTTCTTC
CASSTRGSGTTQFF
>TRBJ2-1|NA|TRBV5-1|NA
TGCGCCAGCAGCTTGGGAGACCCCCAGGTCAGGGAGCAGTTCTTC
CASSLGDPQVREQFF
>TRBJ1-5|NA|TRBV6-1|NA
TGTGCCAGCAGTGAATTTGCAGGCACTAATCAGCCCCAGCATTTT
CASSEFAGTNQPQHF
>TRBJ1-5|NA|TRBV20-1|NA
TGCAGTGCGTGTGACAGTATGCAGCCCCAGCATTTT
CSACDSMQPQHF
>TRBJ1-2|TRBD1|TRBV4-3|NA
TGCGCCAGCAGCCCCCAGGGGAACGGGACAGGGGGCGTCTATGGCTACACCTTC
CASSPQGNGTGGVYGYTF
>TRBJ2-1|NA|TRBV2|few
TGTGCCAGCAGGAAAAGAAGACAGTTCAGCTCCTACAATGAGCAGTTCTTC
CASRKRRQFSSYNEQFF
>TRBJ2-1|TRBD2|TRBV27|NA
TGTGCCAGCAGTGGGGGGGGTCTCTCCTACAATGAGCAGTTCTTC
CASSGGGLSYNEQFF
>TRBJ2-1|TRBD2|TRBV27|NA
TGTGCCAGCAGTTTTGGGCGGGAGGCATGCAATGAGCAGTTCTTC
CASSFGREACNEQFF
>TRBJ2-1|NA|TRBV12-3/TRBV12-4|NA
TGTGCCAGCAGTCTAGTGAGGGGAAACATTCAGTTCTTC
CASSLVRGNIQFF
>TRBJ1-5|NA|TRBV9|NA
TGTGCCAGCAAGGGGGGTGTGAGCAATCAGCCCCAGCATTTT
CASKGGVSNQPQHF
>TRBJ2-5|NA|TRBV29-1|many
TGCAGCGTTGCTAGGGCCCCCGGAGAAAAGACCCAGTACTTC
CSVARAPGEKTQYF
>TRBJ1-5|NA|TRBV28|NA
TGTGCCAGCAGTTTCTTCGCGGGAGTAGGACAGCCCCAGCATTTT
CASSFFAGVGQPQHF
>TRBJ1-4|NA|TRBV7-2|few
TGTGCCAGCAGCAAAACGGGGACGTTTACTGAAAAACTGTTTTTT
CASSKTGTFTEKLFF
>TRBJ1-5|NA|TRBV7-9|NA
TGTGCCAGCAACGACGGAGGTGATCAGCCCCAGCATTTT
CASNDGGDQPQHF
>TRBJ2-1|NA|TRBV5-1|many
TGCGCCAGCACCAACCAGGGAGCCTCCTACAATGAGCAGTTCTTC
CASTNQGASYNEQFF
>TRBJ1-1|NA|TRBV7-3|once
TGTGCCAGCAGCACAGGGCCGGACACTGAAGCTTTCTTT
CASSTGPDTEAFF
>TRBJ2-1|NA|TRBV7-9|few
TGTGCCAGCAGCTTAGTATTAGGAATCAATGAGCAGTTCTTC
CASSLVLGINEQFF
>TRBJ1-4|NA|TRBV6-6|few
TGTGCCAGCAGTTACTCCGGCGCCGGCCGGGAAAAACTGTTTTTT
CASSYSGAGREKLFF
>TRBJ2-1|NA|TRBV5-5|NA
TGTGCCAGCAGCTTGGACCTGCTCGGCCGCCCCCCCTACAATGAGCAGTTCTTC
CASSLDLLGRPPYNEQFF
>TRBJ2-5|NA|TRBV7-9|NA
TGTTCCAGCAGCTTGGTTCAACACCAAGAGACCCAGTACTTC
CSSSLVQHQETQYF
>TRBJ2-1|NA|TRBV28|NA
TGTGCCAGCAGTTTGCCAAGGGCTTCCCAGTTCTTC
CASSLPRASQFF
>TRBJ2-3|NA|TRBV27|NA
TGTGCCAGCAGTCGCGGGGTCGGTCTTGCAGATACGCAGTATTTT
CASSRGVGLADTQYF
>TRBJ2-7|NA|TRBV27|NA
TGTGCCAGCAGCCCGGTGTCCTATTCCTACGAGCAGTACTTC
CASSPVSYSYEQYF
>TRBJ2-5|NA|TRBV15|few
TGTGCCACCAGCAGAGGACAGGCAGACGGGACCCAGTACTTC
CATSRGQADGTQYF
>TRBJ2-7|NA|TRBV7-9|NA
TGTGCCAGCAGCACCGTCGGGACGTCCTTAGGCGAGCAGTACTTC
CASSTVGTSLGEQYF
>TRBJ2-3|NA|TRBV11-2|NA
TGTGCCAGCAGCTTTAACAGGGGAGGCCTCACAGATACGCAGTATTTT
CASSFNRGGLTDTQYF
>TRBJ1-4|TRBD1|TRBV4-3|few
TGCGCCAGCAGCCATACCGGGACAGGGAACGAAAAACTGTTTTTT
CASSHTGTGNEKLFF
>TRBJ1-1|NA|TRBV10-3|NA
TGTGCCATCAGTGAGCGGGCAGGGTTGGGGAACACTGAAGCTTTCTTT
CAISERAGLGNTEAFF
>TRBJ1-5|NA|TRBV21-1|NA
TGTGCCAGCAGCGGACAGGAATTTTGCCCGATCCAGTGTCAGCCCCAGCATTTT
CASSGQEFCPIQCQPQHF
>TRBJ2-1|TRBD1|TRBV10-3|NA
TGTGCCATCAGTGATCCGGGACAGGGGGCCGGGGAGCAGTTCTTC
CAISDPGQGAGEQFF
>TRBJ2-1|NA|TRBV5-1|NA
TGCGCCAGCAGCGGATGGGACACTCCCTACAATGAGCAGTTCTTC
CASSGWDTPYNEQFF
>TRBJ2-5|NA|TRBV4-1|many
TGCGCCAGCAGCCAAGAAAGGGGGTCAGAGACCCAGTACTTC
CASSQERGSETQYF
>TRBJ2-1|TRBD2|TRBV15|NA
TGTGCCACCAGCAGGGGGGGACTAGCGGGGGGGGAACGCTACAATGAGCAGTTCTTC
CATSRGGLAGGERYNEQFF
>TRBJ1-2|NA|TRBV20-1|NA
TGCAGTGCTCATGCGTGGGGTCAGGACGACTATGGCTACACCTTC
CSAHAWGQDDYGYTF
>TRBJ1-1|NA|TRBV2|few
TGTGCCAGCAGCACTGACAGTTTCACTGAAGCTTTCTTT
CASSTDSFTEAFF
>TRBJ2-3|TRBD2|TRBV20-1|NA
TGCAGTGCTAGACCCAACCGAGCTAGCGGGAGGTATCAGAGAACGCAGTATTTT
CSARPNRASGRYQRTQYF
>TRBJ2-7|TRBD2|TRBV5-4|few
TGTGCCAGCAGGTCTAGCGGGAGCGAGCAGTACTTC
CASRSSGSEQYF
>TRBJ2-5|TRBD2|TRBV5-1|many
TGCGCCAGCAGTAGCGGGAGAGGTCAAGAGACCCAGTACTTC
CASSSGRGQETQYF
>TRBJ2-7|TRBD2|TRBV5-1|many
TGCGCCAGCAGCGGTAGCGGGGAGAGCTCCTACGAGCAGTACTTC
CASSGSGESSYEQYF
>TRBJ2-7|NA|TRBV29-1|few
TGCAGCGTTGGGACACAATACCCCTACGAGCAGTACTTC
CSVGTQYPYEQYF
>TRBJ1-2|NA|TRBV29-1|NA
TGCAGCGTTGGGGGCGTTCCGGATAACTATGGCTACACCTTC
CSVGGVPDNYGYTF
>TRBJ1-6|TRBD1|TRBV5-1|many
TGCGCCAGCAGCTCCGACAGGGGTAATTCACCCCTCCACTTT
CASSSDRGNSPLHF
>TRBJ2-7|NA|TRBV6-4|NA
TGTGCCAGCAGTGCGCATGCCACGGCCGAGCAGTACTTC
CASSAHATAEQYF
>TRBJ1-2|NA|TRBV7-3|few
TGTGCCAGCAGCCCCCTCCTAGTGGGGGACCTTAACTATGGCTACACCTTC
CASSPLLVGDLNYGYTF